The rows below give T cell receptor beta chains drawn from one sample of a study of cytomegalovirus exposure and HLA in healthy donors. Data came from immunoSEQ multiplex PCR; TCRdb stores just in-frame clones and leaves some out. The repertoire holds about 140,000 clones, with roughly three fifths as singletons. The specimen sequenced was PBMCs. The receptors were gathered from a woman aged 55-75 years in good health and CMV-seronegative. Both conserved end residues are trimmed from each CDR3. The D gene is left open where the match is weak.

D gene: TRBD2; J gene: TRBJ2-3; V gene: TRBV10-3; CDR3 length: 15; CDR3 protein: AISGSSGGAWADTQY
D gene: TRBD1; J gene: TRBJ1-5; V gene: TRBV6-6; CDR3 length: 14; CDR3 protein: ASSYDRGPFNQPQH
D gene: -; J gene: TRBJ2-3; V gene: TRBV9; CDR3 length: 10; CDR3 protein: ASSGHGDTQY
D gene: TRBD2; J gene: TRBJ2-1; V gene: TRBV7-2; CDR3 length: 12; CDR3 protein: AGSLRGGGGEQF
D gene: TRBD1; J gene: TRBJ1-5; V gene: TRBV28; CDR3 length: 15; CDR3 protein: ASSVWTGGGGNQPQH
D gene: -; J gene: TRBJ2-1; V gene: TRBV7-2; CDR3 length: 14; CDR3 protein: ASSPPGRTGYNEQF
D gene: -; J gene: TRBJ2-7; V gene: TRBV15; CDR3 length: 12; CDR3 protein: ATSRDLASDEQY
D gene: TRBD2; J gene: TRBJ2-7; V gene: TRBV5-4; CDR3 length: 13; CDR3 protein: ASSLDAGTNVEQY
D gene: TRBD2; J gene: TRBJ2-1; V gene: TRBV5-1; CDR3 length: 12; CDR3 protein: ASSPTSGSNEQF
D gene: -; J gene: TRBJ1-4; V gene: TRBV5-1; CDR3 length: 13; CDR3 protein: ASRTLAGTNEKLF
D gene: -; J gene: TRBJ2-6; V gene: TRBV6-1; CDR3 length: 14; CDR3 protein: ASSESGSAGANVLT
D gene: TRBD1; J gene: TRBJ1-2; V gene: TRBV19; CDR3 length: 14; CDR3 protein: ASSTPRTGNTYGYT
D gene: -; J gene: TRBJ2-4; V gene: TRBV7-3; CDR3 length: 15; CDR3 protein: ASSLVASGTSKNIQY
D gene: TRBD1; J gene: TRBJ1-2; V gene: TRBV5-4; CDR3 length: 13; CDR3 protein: ASSLDRATYYGYT
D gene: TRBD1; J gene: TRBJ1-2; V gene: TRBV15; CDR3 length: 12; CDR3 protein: ATSREDRGAGYT
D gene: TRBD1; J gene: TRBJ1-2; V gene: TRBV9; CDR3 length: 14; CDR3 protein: ASSDPSGQAPRGYT
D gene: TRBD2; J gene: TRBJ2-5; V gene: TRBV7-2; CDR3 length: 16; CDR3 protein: ASSLALAGGTTQETQY
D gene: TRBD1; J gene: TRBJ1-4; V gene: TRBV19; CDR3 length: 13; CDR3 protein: ASRRGQANNEKLF
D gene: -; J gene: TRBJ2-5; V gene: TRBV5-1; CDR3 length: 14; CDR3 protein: ASSLSSGRYQETQY
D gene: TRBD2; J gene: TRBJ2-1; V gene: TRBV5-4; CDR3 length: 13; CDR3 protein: ASSQELAGGDEQF
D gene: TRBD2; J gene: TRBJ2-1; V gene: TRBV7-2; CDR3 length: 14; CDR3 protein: ASRKRLADLYNEQF
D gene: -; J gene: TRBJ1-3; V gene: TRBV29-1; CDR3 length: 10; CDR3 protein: SVRETGNTIY
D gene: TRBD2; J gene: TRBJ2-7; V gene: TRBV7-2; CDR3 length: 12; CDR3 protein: ASSLGEGPYEQY
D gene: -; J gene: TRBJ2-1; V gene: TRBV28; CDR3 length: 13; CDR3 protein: ASSRQASSYNEQF
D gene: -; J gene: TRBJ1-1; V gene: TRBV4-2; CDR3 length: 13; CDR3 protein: ASSQDPGHNTEAF
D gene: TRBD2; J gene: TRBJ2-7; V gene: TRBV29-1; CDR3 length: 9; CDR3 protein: SFLREYEQY
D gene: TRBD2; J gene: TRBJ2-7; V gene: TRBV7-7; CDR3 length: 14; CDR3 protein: ASSSGGHRPLYEQY
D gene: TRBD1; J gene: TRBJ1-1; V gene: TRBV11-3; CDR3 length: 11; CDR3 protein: ASSFSQGAPAF
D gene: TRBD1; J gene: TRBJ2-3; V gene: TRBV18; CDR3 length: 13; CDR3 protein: ASSPSDRAPHTQY
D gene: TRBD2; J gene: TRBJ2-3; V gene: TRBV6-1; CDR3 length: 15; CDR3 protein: ASSEATSGGRTDTQY
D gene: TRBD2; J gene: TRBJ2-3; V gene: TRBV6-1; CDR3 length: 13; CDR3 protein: ASMLTSGPTDTQY
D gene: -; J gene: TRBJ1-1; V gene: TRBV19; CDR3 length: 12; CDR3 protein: ASSDSGGDTEAF
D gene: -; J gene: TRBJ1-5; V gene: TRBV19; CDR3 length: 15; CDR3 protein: ASAATQTGRSTQPQH
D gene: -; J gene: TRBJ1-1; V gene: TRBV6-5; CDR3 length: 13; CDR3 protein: ASSYSLLMNTEAF